Each of the 10 T cell receptor beta chains below was sequenced from the same sample in a study of cytomegalovirus exposure and HLA in healthy donors. The PCR ran on 60 Vbeta and 13 Jbeta primers. Libraries were prepared by immunoSEQ multiplex PCR; TCRdb keeps only in-frame clonotypes and omits some of them. The sample has roughly 120,000 clones; 65% to 85% are singletons. The sequencing input was PBMCs. Receptors were obtained from a man aged 50-60 years in good health and CMV-seronegative.

The chain is built from TRBV28 and TRBJ2-7; perhaps TRBD2 as D (5 bases). The germline CDR1 and CDR2 sequences are MDHEN and SYDVKM. This CDR3 spans 14 amino acids. Between the trimmed V and J ends, which lost 5 bases and 6 bases, there was a span of 17 bases. Here the CDR3 DNA reads TGTGCCAGCAGTACGCAACCACGGGGTGTCGAGCAGTACTTC. Amino acids: CASSTQPRGVEQYF.

The V gene is TRBV28, the J gene TRBJ2-1, with 8 bases matching TRBD1. Germline CDR1 reads MDHEN; CDR2 reads SYDVKM. The length of the CDR3 is 15 residues. V lost 6 bases, J lost 3 bases, and 7 bases stayed unmatched. The CDR3 here is CASSVTGVRYNEQFF. The CDR3 DNA is TGTGCCAGCAGCGTGACAGGGGTTCGCTACAATGAGCAGTTCTTC.

The chain's CDR3 is CASSPSQGRLQAFGNTIYF. CDR3 in DNA: TGTGCCAGCTCACCCTCCCAGGGGCGTCTGCAAGCCTTTGGAAACACCATATATTTT. The chain carries TRBV18 and TRBJ1-3; D might be TRBD1 (6 bases). The CDR3 spans 19 residues. The V and J ends lost 3 bases and 3 bases respectively, with 24 bases between them. Germline lookup yields CDR1 KGHSH and CDR2 LQKENI.

The rearrangement joins TRBV21-1 to TRBJ2-2; the table's D call of TRBD1 was not tested on the DNA. TRBV21-1 is tagged as a pseudogene. There are 14 residues in the CDR3. DNA for the CDR3: TGTGCCAGCCGGGACAGGGTGAACACCGGGGAGCTGTTTTTT. Its translation is CASRDRVNTGELFF.

The chain couples TRBV7-2 to TRBJ2-3; D unclear. Trimming removed 7 bases at V and 0 bases at J, with 8 bases between. CDR1 is SGHTA, CDR2 FQGNSA, per germline. This CDR3 comprises 13 residues. Here the CDR3 reads CASKWRSTDTQYF. The CDR3 DNA reads TGTGCCAGCAAATGGCGGAGCACAGATACGCAGTATTTT.

The chain combines TRBV7-3 with TRBJ1-2, with D possibly matching TRBD1 (6 bases). CDR1 SGHTA and CDR2 FQGTGA come from the germline V gene. The ends were cut back, 0 bases at V and 2 bases at J, with 13 bases in the middle. This CDR3 contains 16 residues. CDR3 coding DNA: TGTGCCAGCAGCTTAACGTCAGGGGAGATCAACTATGGCTACACCTTC. Translated: CASSLTSGEINYGYTF. The whole variable domain, remainder taken from reference TRBV7-3 and TRBJ1-2, is GAGVSQTPSNKVTEKGKYVELRCDPISGHTALYWYRQSLGQGPEFLIYFQGTGAADDSGLPNDRFFAVRPEGSVSTLKIQRTERGDSAVYLCASSLTSGEINYGYTFGSGTRLTVV.

The chain carries TRBV5-1 and TRBJ1-1; the D gene is possibly TRBD1 (5 bases). Germline values: CDR1 SGHRS, CDR2 YFSETQ. CDR3 size: 14 residues. The V gene lost 3 bases and the J gene lost 4 bases, with 13 bases spanning the gap. The CDR3 DNA is TGCGCCAGCAGCTCTCAGGGTCTTGCCACTGAAGCTTTCTTT. Translating gives CASSSQGLATEAFF.

The chain recombines TRBV20-1 with TRBJ1-4, with D possibly matching TRBD1 (5 bases). Germline V gene sequence: CDR1 DFQATT, CDR2 SNEGSKA (reference sequence). V was clipped by 6 bases and J by 8 bases, with 10 bases between them. This CDR3 spans 11 amino acids. CDR3 loop: CSAAGREKLFF. CDR3 DNA sequence: TGCAGTGCAGCGGGGCGGGAAAAACTGTTTTTT.

V is TRBV2 and J is TRBJ1-6; D possibly corresponds to TRBD1 (5 bases). CDR3 length: 12 amino acids. Germline-derived CDR1 and CDR2 are SNHLY and FYNNEI. V lost 7 bases and J 10 bases, leaving 11 bases between the germline ends. The CDR3 sequence: CASTGGRSPLHF. The CDR3 coding sequence is TGTGCCAGCACCGGGGGGAGGTCACCCCTCCACTTT.

This rearrangement joins TRBV7-9 to TRBJ1-1, with no clear D. The V and J ends lost 5 bases and 9 bases respectively, with 16 bases between them. The CDR3 length is 13 residues. CDR1 is SEHNR, CDR2 FQNEAQ, per germline (reference sequence). The CDR3 region has the DNA TGTGCCAGCAGCGAAGGACGGGGTGGCCAAGCTTTCTTT. Its translation: CASSEGRGGQAFF.